One sample yielded the 21 T cell receptor beta chains listed below, sequenced in a study of cytomegalovirus exposure and HLA in healthy donors. Measured with immunoSEQ multiplex PCR; TCRdb has only the in-frame clones, and not every one. The sample includes under 50,000 clones, 93% of them seen just once. The sample was PBMCs. These receptors were obtained from a woman aged 18-29 years in good health and CMV-seronegative.

The chain recombines TRBV6-5 with TRBJ2-1; 7 nucleotides match TRBD2. Per the germline V gene, CDR1 is MNHEY and CDR2 is SVGAGI. CDR3 length equals 13 residues. After removal of 6 bases from V and 9 bases from J, the junction contained 8 bases not matched to a gene. CDR3 loop: CASSRLAPSEQFF. The CDR3 DNA follows: TGTGCCAGCAGCCGACTAGCCCCGAGTGAGCAGTTCTTC.

V gene TRBV28 combines with J gene TRBJ2-7; 10 bases fit TRBD1. In germline, CDR1 is MDHEN, CDR2 SYDVKM. The junction had 8 bases not matched to a gene; V was cut back by 9 bases and J by 6 bases. CDR3 size: 13 residues. Here the CDR3 reads CASLRQGAGEQYF. CDR3 DNA: TGTGCCAGTCTAAGACAGGGGGCGGGCGAGCAGTACTTC.

This chain links TRBV5-1 with TRBJ2-3; a possible D gene is TRBD1 (6 bases). V was cut by 3 bases and J by 0 bases, with 11 bases left in between. The CDR3 consists of 15 residues. The germline gives CDR1 SGHRS, CDR2 YFSETQ. The CDR3 sequence is CASSSGTHSTDTQYF. The CDR3 nucleotides are TGCGCCAGCAGCTCCGGGACACATAGCACAGATACGCAGTATTTT.

The gene calls are TRBV28 and TRBJ1-5; 10 bases match TRBD1. Germline loops: CDR1 MDHEN, CDR2 SYDVKM. The junction had 3 bases not matched to a gene; V was cut back by 5 bases and J by 5 bases. The length of the CDR3 is 14 residues. DNA for the CDR3: TGTGCCAGCAGTCCGGGGACAGGGGATCAGCCCCAGCATTTT. Translated, it gives CASSPGTGDQPQHF. Supplemented by reference TRBV28 and TRBJ1-5, the full variable domain reads DVKVTQSSRYLVKRTGEKVFLECVQDMDHENMFWYRQDPGLGLRLIYFSYDVKMKEKGDIPEGYSVSREKKERFSLILESASTNQTSMYLCASSPGTGDQPQHFGDGTRLSIL.

The V and J genes are TRBV6-5 and TRBJ1-1; D is perhaps TRBD1 (6 bases). The CDR3 contains 12 residues. CDR1 MNHEY and CDR2 SVGAGI come from the germline V gene. The V end was cut by 2 bases, the J end by 9 bases, with 10 bases between. CDR3 DNA: TGTGCCAGCAGTTACGGTCAGGGGAAAGCTTTCTTT. It specifies CASSYGQGKAFF.

This clone has a single count. This chain connects TRBV5-4 to TRBJ1-1; D uncertain. The V gene's germline CDR1 is SGHNT and CDR2 YYREEE (reference sequence). Trimming took off 4 bases at V and 0 bases at J, with 10 bases between the two ends. The CDR3 totals 14 residues. CDR3 region: CASSHDNMNTEAFF. Written as DNA, the CDR3 is TGTGCCAGCAGCCATGACAACATGAACACTGAAGCTTTCTTT.

The rearrangement uses TRBV5-1 and TRBJ2-7, with 9 bases aligning to TRBD2. This CDR3 spans 16 amino acids. Trimming took 1 base from V and 0 from J; bases not matched to a gene: 5. The germline V gene encodes CDR1 SGHRS and CDR2 YFSETQ. CDR3 loop: CASSLSSGVSSYEQYF. CDR3 bases: TGCGCCAGCAGCTTGTCTAGCGGGGTTAGCTCCTACGAGCAGTACTTC.

The CDR3 DNA reads TGCGCCAGCAGCTTGGACCCTGCGGGACTAGCTGAGACCCAGTACTTC. Translated, it gives CASSLDPAGLAETQYF. The rearrangement links TRBV5-1 to TRBJ2-5; TRBD2 agrees at 9 bases. Trimming removed 0 bases from V and 5 bases from J; junction bases left unmatched: 8. Germline V gene data show CDR1 as SGHRS and CDR2 as YFSETQ. The CDR3 is 16 amino acids.

The chain has TRBV20-1 and TRBJ2-5; D ambiguous. The ends were cut back, 5 bases at V and 4 bases at J, with 8 bases in the middle. CDR3 length: 11 amino acids. Germline CDR1 reads DFQATT; CDR2 reads SNEGSKA (reference sequence). CDR3 sequence (DNA): TGCAGTGCTGAGCGAGGAGAGACCCAGTACTTC. This gives the protein CSAERGETQYF.

The chain joins TRBV28 to TRBJ2-2; 11 nucleotides agree with TRBD2. Germline V gene data show CDR1 as MDHEN and CDR2 as SYDVKM. The CDR3 is made up of 16 amino acids. J was trimmed by 4 bases and V by 7 bases; bases with no gene match: 8. CDR3 sequence reads: CASIPGLAGSTGELFF. The DNA for the CDR3 is TGTGCCAGCATTCCAGGACTAGCGGGTTCCACCGGGGAGCTGTTTTTT.

Comment on this clone: Other DNA variants within this sample encode the same CDR3. The rearrangement links TRBV19 to TRBJ1-3; D remains ambiguous. The CDR3 totals 14 residues. The germline V and J ends were trimmed by 3 bases and 0 bases, with 6 bases remaining between them. The germline V gene encodes CDR1 LNHDA and CDR2 SQIVND (reference sequence). CDR3 protein: CASSIQDSGNTIYF. CDR3 nucleotide sequence: TGTGCCAGTAGTATTCAGGACTCTGGAAACACCATATATTTT.

This clone was seen a single time. The J gene is TRBJ1-1, the V gene TRBV28, with 7 bases lining up with TRBD1. The CDR3 extends over 13 amino acids. Germline lookup yields CDR1 MDHEN and CDR2 SYDVKM. V lost 5 bases and J lost 5; bases outside the gene matches: 5. The CDR3 DNA sequence: TGTGCCAGCAGTCCGGCAGGGGGGACTGAAGCTTTCTTT. Protein: CASSPAGGTEAFF.

The J gene is TRBJ1-5, the V gene TRBV7-9; D unresolved. Germline CDR1 reads SEHNR; CDR2 reads FQNEAQ (reference sequence). This CDR3 has 12 amino acids. V lost 1 base to trimming and J lost 9 bases, with 7 bases between them. The CDR3 is CASSLESRPQHF. The CDR3 DNA follows: TGTGCCAGCAGCTTAGAATCGCGGCCCCAGCATTTT.

The chain links TRBV19 to TRBJ1-1; unclear D gene. CDR1 is LNHDA and CDR2 is SQIVND in the germline V gene (reference sequence). The V and J ends lost 1 base and 4 bases respectively, with 13 bases between them. This CDR3 has 15 amino acids. The CDR3 spells CASSIGGGRGTEAFF. CDR3 in DNA: TGTGCCAGTAGTATAGGGGGAGGACGAGGCACTGAAGCTTTCTTT. Combining the CDR3 with reference TRBV19 and TRBJ1-1 gives the whole variable domain DGGITQSPKYLFRKEGQNVTLSCEQNLNHDAMYWYRQDPGQGLRLIYYSQIVNDFQKGDIAEGYSVSREKKESFPLTVTSAQKNPTAFYLCASSIGGGRGTEAFFGQGTRLTVV.

This chain connects TRBV30 to TRBJ2-7; D is perhaps TRBD2 (5 bases). Trimming stripped 3 bases from V and 0 bases from J, with 6 bases between. The germline V gene has CDR1 GTSNPN and CDR2 SVGIG (reference sequence). This CDR3 spans 12 amino acids. DNA of the CDR3: TGTGCCTGGAGGGGGAGCTCCTACGAGCAGTACTTC. Translated: CAWRGSSYEQYF. Variable domain in full (rest from reference TRBV30 and TRBJ2-7): SQTIHQWPATLVQPVGSPLSLECTVEGTSNPNLYWYRQAAGRGLQLLFYSVGIGQISSEVPQNLSASRPQDRQFILSSKKLLLSDSGFYLCAWRGSSYEQYFGPGTRLTVT.

This sequence joins TRBV27 and TRBJ1-2; TRBD1 might be the D (5 bases). Looked up from germline, CDR1 is MNHEY and CDR2 is SMNVEV (reference sequence). V shed 2 bases and J shed 10 bases, with 17 bases lying between them. There are 14 residues in the CDR3. The CDR3 DNA reads as TGTGCCAGCAGTTTAATTGCCCCAGGGCAAAACTACACCTTC. It is translated as CASSLIAPGQNYTF.

The chain uses TRBV13 and TRBJ2-5; D call uncertain. The CDR3 covers 14 residues. V lost 3 bases and J lost 1, with 9 bases in between. Per germline, CDR1 PRHDT and CDR2 FYEKMQ (reference sequence). The CDR3 spells CASSFGGLQETQYF. The CDR3 DNA follows: TGTGCCAGCAGCTTTGGTGGGCTCCAAGAGACCCAGTACTTC.

The rearrangement uses TRBV6-1 and TRBJ1-4, with 10 bases aligning to TRBD1. The germline V gene has CDR1 MNHNS and CDR2 SASEGT. V trimming: 4 bases; J trimming: 8 bases; junction bases outside the gene matches: 7. This CDR3 is built from 15 residues. In DNA form, the CDR3 reads TGTGCCAGCAGTGGTACCGGGACAGGGGCCGAAAAACTGTTTTTT. Translated, it gives CASSGTGTGAEKLFF.

The rearrangement joins TRBV28 to TRBJ2-2; 11 bases agree with TRBD1. The CDR3 is made up of 14 amino acids. The germline V gene encodes CDR1 MDHEN and CDR2 SYDVKM. The J segment lost 6 bases and the V segment lost 4 bases, leaving 1 base of the junction unmatched. In nucleotides, the CDR3 is TGTGCCAGCAGTTCGGGACAGGGGGCCGGGGAGCTGTTTTTT. It translates to CASSSGQGAGELFF.

The genes are TRBV19 and TRBJ2-4; D may be TRBD1 (5 bases). Trimming took 3 bases from V and 9 from J, leaving 18 bases between them. Germline V lookup: CDR1 LNHDA, CDR2 SQIVND (reference sequence). The CDR3 covers 15 residues. The CDR3 region is CASSISTQGVGIQYF. The CDR3, as DNA: TGTGCCAGTAGTATCTCGACTCAGGGTGTGGGCATTCAGTACTTC.

The gene calls are TRBV5-6 and TRBJ2-2, with a tentative D call TRBD1 (7 bases). With 0 bases removed from V and 4 bases from J, the gap between germline ends came to 10 bases. The CDR3 is 15 residues long. The V gene's germline CDR1 is SGHDT and CDR2 YYEEEE. In nucleotides, the CDR3 is TGTGCCAGCAGCTTGGGACAGGGAGGCACCGGGGAGCTGTTTTTT. Encoded protein: CASSLGQGGTGELFF. Using reference TRBV5-6 and TRBJ2-2 for the parts outside the CDR3, the full variable domain is DAGVTQSPTHLIKTRGQQVTLRCSPKSGHDTVSWYQQALGQGPQFIFQYYEEEERQRGNFPDRFSGHQFPNYSSELNVNALLLGDSALYLCASSLGQGGTGELFFGEGSRLTVL.